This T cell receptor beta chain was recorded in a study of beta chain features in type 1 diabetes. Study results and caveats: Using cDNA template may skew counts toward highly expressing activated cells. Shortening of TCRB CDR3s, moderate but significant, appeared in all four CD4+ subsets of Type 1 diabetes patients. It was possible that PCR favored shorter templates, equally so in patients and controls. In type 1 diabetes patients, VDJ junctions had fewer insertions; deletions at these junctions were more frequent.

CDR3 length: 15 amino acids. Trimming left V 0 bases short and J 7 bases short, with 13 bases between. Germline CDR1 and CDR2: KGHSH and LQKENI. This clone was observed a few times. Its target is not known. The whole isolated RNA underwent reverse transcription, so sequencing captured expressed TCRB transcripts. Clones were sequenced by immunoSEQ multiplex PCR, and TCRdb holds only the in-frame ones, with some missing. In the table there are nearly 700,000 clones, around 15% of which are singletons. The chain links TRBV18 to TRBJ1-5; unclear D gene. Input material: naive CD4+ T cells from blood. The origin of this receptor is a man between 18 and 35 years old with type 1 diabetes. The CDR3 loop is CASSPPDRGKQPQHF. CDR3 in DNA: TGTGCCAGCTCACCACCTGACCGGGGAAAGCAGCCCCAGCATTTT.